The TCR beta chain described here comes from a study of blood T cells in healthy people across ages. Worth noting for this clonotype: Antigen specificity is unknown.

The CDR3 covers 16 residues. Germline V gives CDR1 SNHLY, CDR2 FYNNEI. V shed 5 bases and J 1 base; nucleotides not matched to a gene: 6. Sample-barcoded 5' priming and a J-beta primer mix drove a second PCR of about 6 to 12 cycles. From the 5' RACE reads, TCRdb called clonotypes with MiXCR, one entry per CDR3 protein. The profile covers 700,000 or so distinct CDR3 sequences, with around two fifths appearing a single time and around 30% taken by the ten largest. There were healthy Caucasian individuals from Russia, aged roughly 6 to 100, serving as donors. Study observations and caveats: Roughly linearly, TCR beta diversity per million T cells fell as age increased. The CMV status of each donor remained undetermined, and this could have confounded shifts in expanded clonotypes.

The chain combines TRBV2 with TRBJ1-5; TRBD1 agrees at 9 bases. Sample: blood. The sequence derives from a man older than 75 in good health. The CDR3 reads CASSLGQGTSNQPQHF. The DNA for the CDR3 is TGTGCCAGCAGTTTGGGACAGGGAACGAGCAATCAGCCCCAGCATTTT. Supplemented by reference TRBV2 and TRBJ1-5, the full variable domain reads EPEVTQTPSHQVTQMGQEVILRCVPISNHLYFYWYRQILGQKVEFLVSFYNNEISEKSEIFDDQFSVERPDGSNFTLKIRSTKLEDSAMYFCASSLGQGTSNQPQHFGDGTRLSIL.